Listed here is a single T cell receptor (beta chain). Its target is unknown. Trimming cost V 2 bases and J 9 bases; bases outside gene matches: 15. The CDR3 runs to 15 residues. Germline V gene sequence: CDR1 GTSNPN, CDR2 SVGIG (reference sequence). Donors were drawn from the 120-subject validation cohort, separate from the roughly 700-subject first cohort. Repertoires were generated with immunoSEQ multiplex PCR, while TCRdb's copy carries only in-frame clones and drops some. This table holds approximately 99,000 clones, 90% to 96% found once. The sample belongs to a study of cytomegalovirus exposure and HLA in healthy donors. Study context: The roughly 130 validation repertoires used the same platform as the roughly 670 first-cohort repertoires (as reported by a later analysis).

Findings and caveats of the study: Among TCR beta chains, those listed as cytomegalovirus-associated numbered about 160.

The receptor was derived from a woman under 30 in good health and CMV-seronegative. What was sequenced was PBMCs. The chain has TRBV30 and TRBJ2-7; the match to TRBD1 covers 8 bases. CDR3 protein: CAWSQGQGDRVGQYF. In DNA form, the CDR3 reads TGTGCCTGGAGTCAAGGACAGGGCGACCGGGTGGGGCAGTACTTC.